This TCR beta chain comes out of a study of regulatory T cells in long-lasting Graves disease. Study-wide results and limits: Persistent-disease Graves' patients showed less TCR diversity than new cases. Segments TRBV28, TRBJ1-2 and TRBJ2-5 showed preferential usage in persistent disease.

In this sample, this clonotype turned up many times. Its target is not known. In building TCR beta libraries, iRepertoire HTBI primers were used together with Arm-PCR of CDR3 regions. TCRdb re-derived calls from the multiplex PCR reads in MiXCR, one entry per CDR3 protein. The sample includes over 450,000 distinct CDR3 sequences, around 12% of them seen just once. This CDR3 region has 14 residues. V shed 2 bases and J shed 5 bases, with 12 bases lying between them. As for time point: newly diagnosed GD, antithyroid drugs for less than 3 months. Generation of the TCR library employed RNA extracted from PBMCs. The authors drew approximately 9 milliliters of peripheral blood into EDTA tubes. These data were also reused for a study on T cells in Graves' hyperthyroidism and ophthalmopathy. That work adds: Blood also carried most thyroid clonotypes expanded above 0.001.

The receptor comes from a woman in her twenties or thirties with Graves disease. V and J are TRBV12-3 or TRBV12-4 and TRBJ1-1, with a weak D call TRBD1 (5 bases). The starting material was peripheral blood mononuclear cells (PBMCs), obtained at new diagnosis, from a patient treated with antithyroid drugs. CDR3 in DNA: TGTGCCAGCAGTTTACTCTACTCAGGGACTGAAGCTTTCTTT. It yields the protein CASSLLYSGTEAFF.